Listed below are T cell receptor beta chains from one sample, sequenced in a study of T cell changes during pregnancy in multiple sclerosis. Some clones are missing from TCRdb's copy, which holds only in-frame ones; the method was immunoSEQ multiplex PCR. The repertoire has about 87,000 clones, about 94% of them found once; the top ten carry about 1.3%. The sequenced sample was peripheral blood, obtained in the third trimester of pregnancy. The receptors were gathered from a female donor in good health, enrolled as a control in a pregnancy study. CDR3s include the opening cysteine and the closing phenylalanine or tryptophan. The D gene is left open where the match is weak.

TRBJ2-1	TRBD2	TRBV30	TGTGCCTGGAGTACTCAGCTAGCGGGATTCACCCCCTCGCAGTTCTTC	CAWSTQLAGFTPSQFF
TRBJ2-2	TRBD1	TRBV18	TGTGCCAGCTCACCCCAGACAGGGCGGCTTGAGCTGTTTTTT	CASSPQTGRLELFF
TRBJ1-1	.	TRBV6-5	TGTGCCAGCAGTTACTCGAAACGGACTGAAGCTTTCTTT	CASSYSKRTEAFF
TRBJ2-1	TRBD2	TRBV4-1	TGCGCCAGCAGCCAAGATGCTAGCGGGAGCTACAATGAGCAGTTCTTC	CASSQDASGSYNEQFF
TRBJ1-2	.	TRBV28	TGTGCCAGCAGTCTCGACTCCCTGGTCTATGGCTACACCTTC	CASSLDSLVYGYTF
TRBJ2-7	TRBD2	TRBV28	TGTGCCAGCAGGTTAGCGGGTACCTACGAGCAGTACTTC	CASRLAGTYEQYF
TRBJ2-5	TRBD2	TRBV5-1	TGCGCCAGCAGCCTGGGACTAGCGGGAGTAGAAGAGACCCAGTACTTC	CASSLGLAGVEETQYF
TRBJ2-7	.	TRBV6-4	TGTGCCAGCAGTGGCAATCCACCGACAGACAGAGGCTCCTACGAGCAGTACTTC	CASSGNPPTDRGSYEQYF
TRBJ2-1	TRBD2	TRBV13	TGTGCCAGCAGGTGGACTAGCGGGGCTGGGGGTTACAATGAGCAGTTCTTC	CASRWTSGAGGYNEQFF
TRBJ2-5	.	TRBV7-9	TGTGCCAGCAGCTTAGCGGTACTACAAGAGACCCAGTACTTC	CASSLAVLQETQYF
TRBJ1-3	.	TRBV28	TGTGCCAGCAGTTTATTATCAGGGCGAAACACCATATATTTT	CASSLLSGRNTIYF
TRBJ1-1	.	TRBV18	TGTGCCAGCTCACCACAGAGAATTTTCACTGAAGCTTTCTTT	CASSPQRIFTEAFF
TRBJ1-1	.	TRBV28	TGTGCCAGCAGACTGTTCCTACAGGGAAATGAAGCTTTCTTT	CASRLFLQGNEAFF
TRBJ2-7	TRBD2	TRBV11-2	TGTGCCAGCAGCTTAGAGGGTTTTACTAGCGAACTCTACGAGCAGTACTTC	CASSLEGFTSELYEQYF